A selection of T cell receptor beta chains follows, all from one sample in a study of monozygotic twins with inflammatory bowel disease. Each CDR3 protein gets one entry in TCRdb, which reprocessed the 5' RACE reads and gives no DNA. This listing includes about 440,000 distinct CDR3 sequences. Sequences were obtained from blood. Receptors originate from a human donor with ulcerative colitis or Crohn's disease, or a healthy co-twin of an affected twin (not recorded which). Each CDR3 is given with its conserved first and last residue.

CDR3 protein: CVSSFPGKGTEAFF; J gene: TRBJ1-1; V gene: TRBV11-2
CDR3 protein: CASTHGQGMAKNIQYF; J gene: TRBJ2-4; V gene: TRBV12-3/TRBV12-4
CDR3 protein: CASNEDRQGYTF; J gene: TRBJ1-2; V gene: TRBV12-3/TRBV12-4
CDR3 protein: CASSRNSANTGELFF; J gene: TRBJ2-2; V gene: TRBV7-3
CDR3 protein: CASSYSLYSTNYGYTF; J gene: TRBJ1-2; V gene: TRBV6-5
CDR3 protein: CASSPGPSGNTIYF; J gene: TRBJ1-3; V gene: TRBV28
CDR3 protein: CASSSLPTAIYGYTF; J gene: TRBJ1-2; V gene: TRBV5-1
CDR3 protein: CASSLSPFILQAGATEAFF; J gene: TRBJ1-1; V gene: TRBV27
CDR3 protein: CASSRNFNEQYF; J gene: TRBJ2-7; V gene: TRBV5-1
CDR3 protein: CSATYGAYEQYF; J gene: TRBJ2-7; V gene: TRBV20-1
CDR3 protein: CASSQEGGNTYEQYF; J gene: TRBJ2-7; V gene: TRBV3-1
CDR3 protein: CASSPNRDSGYEQYF; J gene: TRBJ2-7; V gene: TRBV11-2
CDR3 protein: CASSSGTSVRVGSETQYF; J gene: TRBJ2-5; V gene: TRBV4-2
CDR3 protein: CASSLVSVVFGEKLFF; J gene: TRBJ1-4; V gene: TRBV5-1
CDR3 protein: CASSQGGAGANVLTF; J gene: TRBJ2-6; V gene: TRBV4-3
CDR3 protein: CASSSSRSNYGYTF; J gene: TRBJ1-2; V gene: TRBV7-8
CDR3 protein: CASSSDRSYNEQFF; J gene: TRBJ2-1; V gene: TRBV7-2
CDR3 protein: CAISESMVSYEQYF; J gene: TRBJ2-7; V gene: TRBV10-3
CDR3 protein: CASSVGAGPNEKLFF; J gene: TRBJ1-4; V gene: TRBV9
CDR3 protein: CASSFSSTDGYTF; J gene: TRBJ1-2; V gene: TRBV5-1
CDR3 protein: CSASPNRGARHYGYTF; J gene: TRBJ1-2; V gene: TRBV20-1
CDR3 protein: CASSPAGVTYNEQFF; J gene: TRBJ2-1; V gene: TRBV5-1
CDR3 protein: CASSWDRAYEQYF; J gene: TRBJ2-7; V gene: TRBV5-8
CDR3 protein: CATSDSTSGGRNEQFF; J gene: TRBJ2-1; V gene: TRBV24-1
CDR3 protein: CASRAPGRGPSPLHF; J gene: TRBJ1-6; V gene: TRBV12-3/TRBV12-4
CDR3 protein: CASTGVQGYTF; J gene: TRBJ1-2; V gene: TRBV28
CDR3 protein: CASSTSGLAVYEQYF; J gene: TRBJ2-7; V gene: TRBV7-2
CDR3 protein: CASSFRVSEFDEQFF; J gene: TRBJ2-1; V gene: TRBV27
CDR3 protein: CASSLGWVAGITDTQYF; J gene: TRBJ2-3; V gene: TRBV28
CDR3 protein: CASSPVPMSGETQYF; J gene: TRBJ2-5; V gene: TRBV18
CDR3 protein: CASSYSIGSSGANVLTF; J gene: TRBJ2-6; V gene: TRBV6-5
CDR3 protein: CSARDGGEVEKLFF; J gene: TRBJ1-4; V gene: TRBV20-1
CDR3 protein: CASSPGTTLNTEAFF; J gene: TRBJ1-1; V gene: TRBV5-1
CDR3 protein: CASSFRQQDRQPQHF; J gene: TRBJ1-5; V gene: TRBV28
CDR3 protein: CSVRTGSYEQYF; J gene: TRBJ2-7; V gene: TRBV29-1
CDR3 protein: CASSPRGDTGELFF; J gene: TRBJ2-2; V gene: TRBV5-1
CDR3 protein: CSVETEGSYEQYF; J gene: TRBJ2-7; V gene: TRBV29-1
CDR3 protein: CASSSTTRGRLNEQFF; J gene: TRBJ2-1; V gene: TRBV5-5
CDR3 protein: CASSFGGAENTEAFF; J gene: TRBJ1-1; V gene: TRBV5-1
CDR3 protein: CASSVDANTEAFF; J gene: TRBJ1-1; V gene: TRBV5-1